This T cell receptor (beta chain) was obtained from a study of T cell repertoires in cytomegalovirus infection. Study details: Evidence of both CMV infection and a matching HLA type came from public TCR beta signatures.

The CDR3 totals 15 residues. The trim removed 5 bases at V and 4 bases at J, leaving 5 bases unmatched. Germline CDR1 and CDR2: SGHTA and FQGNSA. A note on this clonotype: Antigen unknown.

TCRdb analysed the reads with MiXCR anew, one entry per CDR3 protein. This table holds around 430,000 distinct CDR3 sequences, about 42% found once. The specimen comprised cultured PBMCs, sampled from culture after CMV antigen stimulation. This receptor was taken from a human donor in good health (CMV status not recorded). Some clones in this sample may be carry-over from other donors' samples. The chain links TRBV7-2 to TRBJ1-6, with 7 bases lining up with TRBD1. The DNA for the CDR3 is TGTGCCAGCAGCGATCGGGACAGATATAATTCACCCCTCCACTTT. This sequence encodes CASSDRDRYNSPLHF.